This T cell receptor beta chain was captured in a study of beta chain features in type 1 diabetes. Study-level points and caveats: The question left open here concerned HLA type influencing TCRB rearrangement. Among all four CD4+ subsets, Type 1 diabetes patients had TCRB CDR3s that were moderately but significantly shorter.

Concerning this clone: Its antigen remains unknown.

cDNA synthesis used the whole RNA isolate, giving expressed TCRB sequences. Sequenced by immunoSEQ multiplex PCR; TCRdb stores in-frame clones only, minus some. The profile covers approximately 280,000 clones, with 15% appearing a single time and more than 0.015% taken by the ten largest. V gave up 0 bases and J gave up 8 bases, with 15 bases separating them. This CDR3 is 15 amino acids long. Germline loops: CDR1 SGDLS, CDR2 YYNGEE. Every donor had blood drawn once into heparin, approximately 120 mL on average. Sequenced: naive CD4+ T cells from blood. The rearrangement links TRBV9 to TRBJ2-1, with D possibly being TRBD2 (6 bases). This clonotype originated in a man aged 18-30 years with type 1 diabetes. CDR3 sequence (DNA): TGTGCCAGCAGCGTAGGACTAGTATGGTTGGATGAGCAGTTCTTC. It specifies CASSVGLVWLDEQFF. The whole variable domain, remainder taken from reference TRBV9 and TRBJ2-1, is DSGVTQTPKHLITATGQRVTLRCSPRSGDLSVYWYQQSLDQGLQFLIQYYNGEERAKGNILERFSAQQFPDLHSELNLSSLELGDSALYFCASSVGLVWLDEQFFGPGTRLTVL.